This TCR beta chain was captured by sequencing in a study of regulatory T cells in long-lasting Graves disease. Time point in this sample: persistent/refractory GD, antithyroid drugs over 5 years with positive TRAb. The TCR library was made from RNA that had been extracted from PBMCs in TRIzol. Graves' disease diagnosis followed American Thyroid Association guidelines. V lost 5 bases, J lost 4 bases, and 12 bases lay in between. The CDR3 has 13 residues. Germline values: CDR1 SGHAT, CDR2 FQNNGV. Study outcomes and limitations: Between persistent patients, more than 2,500 public clonotypes were shared, exceeding the approximately 900 shared between new patients.

This clonotype has at least ten counts. Its antigen remains unidentified. For TCR beta, libraries came from iRepertoire HTBI primers and Arm-PCR of CDR3 regions. MiXCR, applied by TCRdb to the multiplex PCR reads, yields one record per CDR3 protein. The table lists about 460,000 distinct CDR3 sequences, approximately 23% of them singletons. The sample in question was peripheral blood mononuclear cells (PBMCs), obtained when the disease was refractory, from a patient treated with antithyroid drugs. V and J are TRBV11-2 and TRBJ2-7; D remains unclear. This clonotype was sampled from a female donor with Graves disease. The CDR3 DNA is TGTGCCAGCAGCCCGCGTATTGATTACGAGCAGTACTTC. Its protein product is CASSPRIDYEQYF.